The 8 T cell receptor beta chains below were found in one sample sequenced in a study of cytomegalovirus exposure and HLA in healthy donors. The PCR was carried out with 60 Vbeta primers and 13 Jbeta primers. Clones were sequenced by immunoSEQ multiplex PCR, and TCRdb holds only the in-frame ones, with some missing. The data hold about 110,000 clones, with roughly 80% observed a single time. The sample comprised PBMCs. Receptors originate from a female donor in good health and CMV-seropositive.

J is TRBJ2-1 and V is TRBV7-3, with D perhaps TRBD2 (6 bases). Between the trimmed V and J ends, which lost 5 bases and 9 bases, there was a span of 23 bases. The germline CDR1 and CDR2 sequences are SGHTA and FQGTGA. This CDR3 spans 16 amino acids. The DNA of the CDR3 is TGTGCCAGCAGCCGGGGAGGACGGCACCGTGTAGGTGAGCAGTTCTTC. It codes for CASSRGGRHRVGEQFF.

The chain is built from TRBV4-3 and TRBJ2-7; TRBD2 might be the D (6 bases). CDR3 size: 14 residues. V lost 0 bases, J lost 7 bases, and 13 bases lay in between. CDR1 and CDR2 from the germline V gene are LGHNA and YSLEER. The CDR3 sequence is CASSQDFSAGEQYF. The CDR3 DNA is TGCGCCAGCAGCCAAGATTTCTCCGCGGGAGAGCAGTACTTC.

The chain joins TRBV9 to TRBJ2-1; D not resolved. The ends were cut back, 0 bases at V and 5 bases at J, with 9 bases in the middle. This CDR3 is built from 14 residues. The germline CDR1 and CDR2 sequences are SGDLS and YYNGEE. CDR3 amino acids: CASSVGSFNNEQFF. The CDR3 nucleotides are TGTGCCAGCAGCGTAGGGAGTTTTAACAATGAGCAGTTCTTC.

The chain has TRBV5-4 and TRBJ2-3; D unclear. CDR1 and CDR2 from the germline V gene are SGHNT and YYREEE (reference sequence). This CDR3 spans 14 amino acids. V lost 4 bases to trimming and J lost 4 bases, with 13 bases between them. The CDR3 DNA sequence: TGTGCCAGCAGCCCGGATGAGCGTTCAGATACGCAGTATTTT. Its protein is CASSPDERSDTQYF.

The chain joins TRBV28 to TRBJ1-3, with D perhaps TRBD1 (5 bases). Germline V gives CDR1 MDHEN, CDR2 SYDVKM. The CDR3 is 16 residues long. V was trimmed by 4 bases and J by 0 bases, leaving 13 bases between them. The CDR3 DNA follows: TGTGCCAGCAGTTCTCAAGACAGCATCTCTGGAAACACCATATATTTT. Protein sequence: CASSSQDSISGNTIYF.

The V call is TRBV7-8, the J call TRBJ2-2; possible D gene TRBD2, 6 bases. With 5 bases removed from V and 2 bases from J, the gap between germline ends came to 15 bases. The CDR3 runs 16 residues. Looked up from germline, CDR1 is SGHVS and CDR2 is FQNEAQ. CDR3 in DNA: TGTGCCAGCAGCACGAGGACTGCGGGAAACACCGGGGAGCTGTTTTTT. This sequence encodes CASSTRTAGNTGELFF. The full variable domain, its missing parts supplied by reference TRBV7-8 and TRBJ2-2, is GAGVSQSPRYKVAKRGQDVALRCDPISGHVSLFWYQQALGQGPEFLTYFQNEAQLDKSGLPSDRFFAERPEGSVSTLKIQRTQQEDSAVYLCASSTRTAGNTGELFFGEGSRLTVL.

The chain recombines TRBV27 with TRBJ1-3; 7 bases match TRBD1. This CDR3 is built from 20 residues. V shed 1 base, J shed 0 bases, and the junction held 15 bases outside the gene matches. The V gene's germline CDR1 is MNHEY and CDR2 SMNVEV (reference sequence). CDR3 in amino acids: CASSLCKGQQRNSSGNTIYF. CDR3 DNA: TGTGCCAGCAGTTTATGTAAGGGACAGCAAAGGAATAGCTCTGGAAACACCATATATTTT.

V usage is TRBV6-6 and J usage is TRBJ1-3; D is ambiguous. CDR3 size: 16 residues. In germline, CDR1 is MNHNY, CDR2 SVGAGI (reference sequence). V lost 2 bases and J lost 0, with 11 bases in between. The DNA of the CDR3 is TGTGCCAGCAGTTACGGAAGCGGAAGCTCTGGAAACACCATATATTTT. Protein product: CASSYGSGSSGNTIYF.